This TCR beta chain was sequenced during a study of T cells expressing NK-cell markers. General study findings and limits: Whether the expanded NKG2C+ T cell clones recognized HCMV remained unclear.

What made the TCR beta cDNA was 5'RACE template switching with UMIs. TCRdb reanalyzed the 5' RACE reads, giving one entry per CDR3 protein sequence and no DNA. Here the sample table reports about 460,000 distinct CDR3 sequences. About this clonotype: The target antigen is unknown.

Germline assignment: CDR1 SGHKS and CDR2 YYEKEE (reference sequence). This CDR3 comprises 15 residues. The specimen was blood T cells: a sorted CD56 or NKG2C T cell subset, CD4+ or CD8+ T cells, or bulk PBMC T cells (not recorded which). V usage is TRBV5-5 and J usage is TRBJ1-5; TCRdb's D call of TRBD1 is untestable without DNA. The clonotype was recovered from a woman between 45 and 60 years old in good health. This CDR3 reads CASSRQAHSNQPQHF.